This T cell receptor (beta chain) was captured in a study of Graves' ophthalmopathy and Graves' hyperthyroidism (dated by TCRdb to the late 2010s). The study in broad terms: Hyperthyroidism was considered stable if no progression to ophthalmopathy occurred within 18 months of follow-up. The study used TCR beta repertoire signatures to distinguish Graves' ophthalmopathy from Graves' hyperthyroidism and to predict progression to ophthalmopathy. In total, 135 blood samples were TCR-sequenced: roughly 45 ophthalmopathy, around 75 hyperthyroidism and roughly 17 hyperthyroidism-to-ophthalmopathy patients. A discovery set of 100 patients (under 45 ophthalmopathy, 57 stable hyperthyroidism) was enrolled to explore V-J signatures distinguishing ophthalmopathy from hyperthyroidism. An independent validation cohort comprised some 19 hyperthyroidism patients and roughly 15 patients who later progressed from hyperthyroidism to ophthalmopathy. T-cell repertoires of thyroid tissue and blood were compared in more than 5 hyperthyroidism patients. After sampling, hyperthyroidism patients received methimazole starting at 30 mg daily, and ophthalmopathy patients received high-dose intravenous methylprednisolone. What the authors observed across the whole study: No statistical method was used to predetermine the sample size, and group allocation was not hidden from the investigators. Most expanded thyroid clonotypes with a frequency above 0.001 also appeared in blood, which suggests that blood repertoires may reflect the immune response in the thyroid. In validation, the model predicted ophthalmopathy progression with 55% to 71% sensitivity and 72.22% specificity; some twelve predicted patients were CT-confirmed with GO in a median of approximately 6.5 months. In cross-validation, the 13-signature model distinguished ophthalmopathy from stable hyperthyroidism with nearly 90% sensitivity and 81.08% specificity, while in the test set the corresponding values were about 80% and 75%.

TCR beta CDR3 regions were amplified from RNA transcripts for repertoire sequencing. A first-round RT-PCR used HTBI primers with the Qiagen OneStep RT-PCR kit, followed by a second-round multiplex PCR, size selection and purification. Sequencing of the libraries was carried out on an Illumina HiSeq2000 in paired-end mode with 100 bp reads. Turning to the authors' computational methods: SOAPnuke was used for read processing, and reads with adapters, uncalled bases, a mean Phred below 15, or no exact constant-primer or identifier match were discarded. COPE v1.2.5 was used to merge high-quality paired reads. Each unique nucleotide sequence was defined as a clonotype, and clonotypes were aligned to IMGT TRB V, D and J references with MiTCR v1.1. Only V-J combinations with frequency above 0.0001 were analysed, covering around 99% of repertoires. For each V-J combination, a TCR clonal expansion and chaos score was defined as the ratio of F50 clonal expansion to chaos observed in the TCRdist matrix. Welch's t-statistics and random forest were used to reduce the features to approximately 13 V-J combinations, which were then used as input to a naive Bayes classifier. Thyroid-blood repertoire similarity was quantified with the Morisita-Horn index. TCRdb redid the processing of the public reads, applying fastp at Q25 and MiXCR, and retained in-frame beta chains. Identical CDR3 proteins give one entry, which carries the most common genes and DNA. V and J calls and clone size were set by TCRdb, not the authors. In this sample the table shows approximately 1.2 million distinct CDR3 sequences, less than 45% of which occur a single time. The top ten constitute roughly 10% of the sample.

CDR3 length: 13 amino acids, cysteine to phenylalanine. Only the CDR3 DNA is retained, 39 bases long and in frame from the first base. For this chain, trimming is 0 bases at the V end and 7 bases at the J end, and the number of junction bases without a gene match is 0. The germline V gene (reference sequence) sets CDR1 to SEHNR and CDR2 to FQNEAQ. The hyperthyroidism patients were 18 to 65 years old and newly diagnosed, with a disease duration of less than 2 months. Patients were excluded if they had other autoimmune diseases, uncontrolled infections, pregnancy or lactation. Clinical symptoms, serum thyroxine, TRAb, thyroid ultrasound and orbital computed tomography formed the basis of the diagnosis. Total RNA was extracted using Trizol reagent, and RNA quality was checked on an Agilent 2100 Bioanalyzer. As regards this clonotype: Its antigen target is currently unknown. No base quality information exists; no much larger clone differs at one position.

This sequence uses TRBV7-9 and TRBJ1-2, with 9 bases aligning to TRBD1. Input material: peripheral blood or thyroid tissue (not recorded which). This sequence was found in an adult man with Graves' hyperthyroidism. This receptor carries the CDR3 CASSLADRGGYTF. In nucleotides, the sequence is TGTGCCAGCAGCTTAGCGGACAGGGGTGGCTACACCTTC.